This T cell receptor beta chain was sequenced in a study of blood T cells in healthy people across ages. Roughly 9.2 milliliters was the volume of peripheral blood drawn from each donor. Samples each yielded at least 5 micrograms of total RNA. PCR was performed a second time for roughly 7 to 12 cycles using a sample-barcoded 5' primer and a J-beta primer mix. Any given sample supplied a minimum of 3 million CDR3-containing paired-end reads. TCRdb redid the calling of the 5' RACE reads with MiXCR, one entry per CDR3 protein. The table includes 780,000 or so distinct CDR3 sequences, roughly 50% detected once. The CDR3 length is 12 residues. V was cut by 7 bases and J by 4 bases, with 10 bases left in between. Germline V lookup: CDR1 MDHEN, CDR2 SYDVKM.

The TCR comes from a man aged 35-49 years in good health. V usage is TRBV28 and J usage is TRBJ1-2; D is unclear. Sequencing was carried out using blood. CDR3 coding DNA: TGTGCCAGCAAGTTGGATAGCTATGGCTACACCTTC. The encoded protein is CASKLDSYGYTF.